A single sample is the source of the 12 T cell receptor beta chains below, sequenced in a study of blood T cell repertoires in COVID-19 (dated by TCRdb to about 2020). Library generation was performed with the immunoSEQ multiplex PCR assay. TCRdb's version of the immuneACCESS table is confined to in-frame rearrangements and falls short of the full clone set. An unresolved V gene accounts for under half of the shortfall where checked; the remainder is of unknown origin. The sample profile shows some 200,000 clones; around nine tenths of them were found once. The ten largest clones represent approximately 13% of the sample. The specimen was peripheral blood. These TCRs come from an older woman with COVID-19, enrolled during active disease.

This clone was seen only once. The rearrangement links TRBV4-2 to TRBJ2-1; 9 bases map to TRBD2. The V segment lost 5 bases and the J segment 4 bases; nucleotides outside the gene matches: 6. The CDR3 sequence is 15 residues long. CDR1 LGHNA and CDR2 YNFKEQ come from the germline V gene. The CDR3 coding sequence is TGTGCCAGCAGCATCCCGGGACTAGCTTACAATGAGCAGTTCTTC. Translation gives CASSIPGLAYNEQFF.

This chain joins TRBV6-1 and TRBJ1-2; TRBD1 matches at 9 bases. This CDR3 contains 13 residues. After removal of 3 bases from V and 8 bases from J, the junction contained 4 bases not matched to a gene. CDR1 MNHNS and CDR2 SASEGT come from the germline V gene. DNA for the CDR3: TGTGCCAGCAGTGAGGACAGGGGCAGCGGCTACACCTTC. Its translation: CASSEDRGSGYTF.

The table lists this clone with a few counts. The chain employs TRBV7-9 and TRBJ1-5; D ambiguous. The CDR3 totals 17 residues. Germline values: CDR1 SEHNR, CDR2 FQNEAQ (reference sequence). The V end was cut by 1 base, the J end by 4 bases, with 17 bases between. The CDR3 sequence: CASSLDVGSLGNQPQHF. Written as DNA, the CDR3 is TGTGCCAGCAGCTTAGACGTAGGGAGTTTGGGTAATCAGCCCCAGCATTTT.

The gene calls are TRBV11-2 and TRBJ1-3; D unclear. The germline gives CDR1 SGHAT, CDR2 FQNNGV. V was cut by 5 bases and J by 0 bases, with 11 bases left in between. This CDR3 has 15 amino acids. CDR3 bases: TGTGCCAGCAGCCTCTCGGGTGTCTCTGGAAACACCATATATTTT. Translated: CASSLSGVSGNTIYF.

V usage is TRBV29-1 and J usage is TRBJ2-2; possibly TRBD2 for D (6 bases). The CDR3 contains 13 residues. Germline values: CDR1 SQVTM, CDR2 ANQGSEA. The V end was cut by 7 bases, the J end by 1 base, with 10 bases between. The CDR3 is CSAGRLNTGELFF. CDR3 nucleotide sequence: TGCAGCGCTGGGAGGTTGAACACCGGGGAGCTGTTTTTT.

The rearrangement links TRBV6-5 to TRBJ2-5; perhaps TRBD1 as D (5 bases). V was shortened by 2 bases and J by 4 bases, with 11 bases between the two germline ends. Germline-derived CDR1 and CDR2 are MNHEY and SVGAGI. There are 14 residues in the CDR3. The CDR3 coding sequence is TGTGCCAGCAGTTACGGCAGGGCACGAGAGACCCAGTACTTC. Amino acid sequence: CASSYGRARETQYF.

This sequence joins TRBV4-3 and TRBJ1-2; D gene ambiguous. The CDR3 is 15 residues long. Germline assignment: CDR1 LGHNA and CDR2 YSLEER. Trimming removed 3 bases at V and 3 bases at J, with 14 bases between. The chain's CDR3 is CASSHTPQRDYGYTF. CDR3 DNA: TGCGCCAGCAGCCACACCCCTCAGCGCGACTATGGCTACACCTTC.

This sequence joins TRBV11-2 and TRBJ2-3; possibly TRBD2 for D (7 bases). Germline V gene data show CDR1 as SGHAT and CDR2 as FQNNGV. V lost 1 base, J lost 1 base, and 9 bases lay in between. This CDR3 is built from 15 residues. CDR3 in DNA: TGTGCCAGCAGCTTAGGGGGGGGCCGCACAGATACGCAGTATTTT. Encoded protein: CASSLGGGRTDTQYF. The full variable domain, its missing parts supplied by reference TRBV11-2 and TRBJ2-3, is EAGVAQSPRYKIIEKRQSVAFWCNPISGHATLYWYQQILGQGPKLLIQFQNNGVVDDSQLPKDRFSAERLKGVDSTLKIQPAKLEDSAVYLCASSLGGGRTDTQYFGPGTRLTVL.

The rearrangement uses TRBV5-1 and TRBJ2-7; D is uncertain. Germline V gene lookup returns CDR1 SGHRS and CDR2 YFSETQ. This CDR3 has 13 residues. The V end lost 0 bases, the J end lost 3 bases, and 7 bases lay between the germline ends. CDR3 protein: CASSLGQDYEQYF. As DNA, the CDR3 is TGCGCCAGCAGCTTGGGACAAGACTACGAGCAGTACTTC.

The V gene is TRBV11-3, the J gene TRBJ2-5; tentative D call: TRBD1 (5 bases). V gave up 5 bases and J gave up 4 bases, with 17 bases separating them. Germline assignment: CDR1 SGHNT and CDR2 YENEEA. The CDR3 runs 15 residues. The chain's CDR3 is CASSQAGAQGETQYF. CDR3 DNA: TGTGCCAGCAGCCAGGCTGGGGCGCAGGGAGAGACCCAGTACTTC.

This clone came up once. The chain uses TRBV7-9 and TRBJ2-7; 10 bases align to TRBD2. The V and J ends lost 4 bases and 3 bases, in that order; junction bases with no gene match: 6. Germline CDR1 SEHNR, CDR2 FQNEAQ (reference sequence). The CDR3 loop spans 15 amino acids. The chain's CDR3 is CASSYNSGGIYEQYF. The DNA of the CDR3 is TGTGCCAGCAGCTATAATAGCGGGGGGATCTACGAGCAGTACTTC.

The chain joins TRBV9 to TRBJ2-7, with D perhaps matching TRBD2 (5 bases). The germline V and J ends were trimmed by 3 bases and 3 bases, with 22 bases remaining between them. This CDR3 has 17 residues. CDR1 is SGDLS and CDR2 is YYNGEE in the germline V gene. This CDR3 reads CASSAYKDSVINYEQYF. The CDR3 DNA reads TGTGCCAGCAGCGCTTATAAGGACTCTGTTATTAACTACGAGCAGTACTTC.